One and the same sample provided the 2 T cell receptor beta chains below, sequenced in a study of early stage breast cancer tumors. Assay: immunoSEQ multiplex PCR; the TCRdb copy retains only in-frame clones and omits some. The sample records some 15,000 clones, 79% being singletons. The sample comprised normal breast tissue next to the tumor. The receptors stem from a person aged 45 to 59 with breast cancer.

This chain links TRBV5-5 with TRBJ1-1; 7 bases are shared with TRBD1. CDR3 length: 16 amino acids. Germline V CDR1 and CDR2: SGHKS, YYEKEE (reference sequence). The V segment lost 2 bases and the J segment 1 base; nucleotides outside the gene matches: 8. The CDR3 is CASSFQGGGGNTEAFF. The CDR3 DNA reads as TGTGCCAGCAGCTTCCAAGGGGGCGGAGGGAACACTGAAGCTTTCTTT.

The genes are TRBV7-8 and TRBJ2-1; no reliable D call. CDR1 and CDR2 (germline): SGHVS, FQNEAQ. With 4 bases removed from V and 1 base from J, the gap between germline ends came to 8 bases. The CDR3 spans 14 residues. The CDR3 region has the DNA TGTGCCAGCAGCTCCACCAGTTCCTACAATGAGCAGTTCTTC. The encoded protein is CASSSTSSYNEQFF.